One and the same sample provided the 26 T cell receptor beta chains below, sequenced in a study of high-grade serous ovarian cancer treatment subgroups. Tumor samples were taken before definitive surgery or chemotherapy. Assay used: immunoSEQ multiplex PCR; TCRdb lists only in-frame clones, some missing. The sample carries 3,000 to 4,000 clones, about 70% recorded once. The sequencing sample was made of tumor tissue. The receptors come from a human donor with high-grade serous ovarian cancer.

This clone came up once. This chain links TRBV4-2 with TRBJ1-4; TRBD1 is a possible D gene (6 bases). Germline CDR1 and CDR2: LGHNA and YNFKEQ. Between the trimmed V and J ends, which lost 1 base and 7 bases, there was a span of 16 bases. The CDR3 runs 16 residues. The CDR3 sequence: CASSQVVQGPFEKLFF. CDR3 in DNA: TGTGCCAGCAGCCAAGTGGTACAGGGCCCCTTTGAAAAACTGTTTTTT.

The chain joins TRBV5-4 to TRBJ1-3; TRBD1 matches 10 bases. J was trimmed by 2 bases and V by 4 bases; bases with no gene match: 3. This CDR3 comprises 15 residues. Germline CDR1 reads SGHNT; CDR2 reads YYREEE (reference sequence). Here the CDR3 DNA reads TGTGCCAGCAGCCCCGGGACAGGGGCTGGAAACACCATATATTTT. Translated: CASSPGTGAGNTIYF. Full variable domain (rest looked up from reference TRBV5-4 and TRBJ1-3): ETGVTQSPTHLIKTRGQQVTLRCSSQSGHNTVSWYQQALGQGPQFIFQYYREEENGRGNFPPRFSGLQFPNYSSELNVNALELDDSALYLCASSPGTGAGNTIYFGEGSWLTVV.

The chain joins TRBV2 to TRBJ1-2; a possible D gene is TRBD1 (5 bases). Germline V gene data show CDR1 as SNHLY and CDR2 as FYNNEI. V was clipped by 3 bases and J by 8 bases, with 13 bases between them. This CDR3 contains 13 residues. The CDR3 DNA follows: TGTGCCAGCAGTGATAACAGGTTTGACGGCTACACCTTC. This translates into CASSDNRFDGYTF. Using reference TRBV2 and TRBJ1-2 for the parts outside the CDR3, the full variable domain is EPEVTQTPSHQVTQMGQEVILRCVPISNHLYFYWYRQILGQKVEFLVSFYNNEISEKSEIFDDQFSVERPDGSNFTLKIRSTKLEDSAMYFCASSDNRFDGYTFGSGTRLTVV.

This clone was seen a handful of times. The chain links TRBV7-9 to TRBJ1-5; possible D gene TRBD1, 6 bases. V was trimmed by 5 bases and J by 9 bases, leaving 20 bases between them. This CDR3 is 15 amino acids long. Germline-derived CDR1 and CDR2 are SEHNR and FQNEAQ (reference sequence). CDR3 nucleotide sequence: TGTGCCAGCAGCCTAGATCTGGGACACCTTGGGCCCCAGCATTTT. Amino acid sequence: CASSLDLGHLGPQHF. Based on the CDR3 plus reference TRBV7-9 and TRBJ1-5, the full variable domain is DTGVSQNPRHKITKRGQNVTFRCDPISEHNRLYWYRQTLGQGPEFLTYFQNEAQLEKSRLLSDRFSAERPKGSFSTLEIQRTEQGDSAMYLCASSLDLGHLGPQHFGDGTRLSIL.

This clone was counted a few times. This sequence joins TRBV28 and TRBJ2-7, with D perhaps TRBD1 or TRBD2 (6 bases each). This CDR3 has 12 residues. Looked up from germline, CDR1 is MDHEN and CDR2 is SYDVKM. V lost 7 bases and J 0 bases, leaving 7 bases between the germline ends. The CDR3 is CASKGGSYEQYF. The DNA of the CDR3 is TGTGCCAGCAAGGGGGGCTCCTACGAGCAGTACTTC.

This chain's CDR3 is CAISGVEGSALIGQPQHF. Written as DNA, the CDR3 is TGTGCCATCAGTGGTGTAGAGGGCTCTGCCCTAATCGGTCAGCCCCAGCATTTT. This rearrangement joins TRBV10-3 to TRBJ1-5; no clear D. V lost 4 bases, J lost 6 bases, and 25 bases lay in between. The germline V gene has CDR1 ENHRY and CDR2 SYGVKD. The CDR3 is made up of 18 amino acids.

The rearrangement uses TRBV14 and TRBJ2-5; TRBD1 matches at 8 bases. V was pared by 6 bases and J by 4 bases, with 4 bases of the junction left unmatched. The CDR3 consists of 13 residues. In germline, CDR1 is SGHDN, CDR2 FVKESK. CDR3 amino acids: CASREQGGETQYF. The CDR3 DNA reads TGTGCCAGCAGAGAACAGGGGGGAGAGACCCAGTACTTC.

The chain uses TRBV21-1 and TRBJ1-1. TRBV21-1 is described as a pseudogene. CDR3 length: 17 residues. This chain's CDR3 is CASSKGRGHRPNTEAFF. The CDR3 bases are TGTGCCAGCAGCAAAGGGCGGGGACACAGGCCGAACACTGAAGCTTTCTTT.

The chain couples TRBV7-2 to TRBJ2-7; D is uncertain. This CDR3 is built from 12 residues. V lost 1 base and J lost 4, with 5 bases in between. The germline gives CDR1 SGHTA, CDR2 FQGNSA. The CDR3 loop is CASSLERYEQYF. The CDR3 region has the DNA TGTGCCAGCAGCTTAGAGAGGTACGAGCAGTACTTC.

The DNA of the CDR3 is TGTGCCAGCAGCTTGGAGGACAGGGCGAGCTCCTATAATTCACCCCTCCACTTT. This encodes CASSLEDRASSYNSPLHF. The rearrangement joins TRBV5-5 to TRBJ1-6, with TRBD1 matching 8 bases. Per the germline V gene, CDR1 is SGHKS and CDR2 is YYEKEE (reference sequence). Trimming removed 0 bases from V and 0 bases from J; junction bases left unmatched: 5. CDR3 length: 18 amino acids.

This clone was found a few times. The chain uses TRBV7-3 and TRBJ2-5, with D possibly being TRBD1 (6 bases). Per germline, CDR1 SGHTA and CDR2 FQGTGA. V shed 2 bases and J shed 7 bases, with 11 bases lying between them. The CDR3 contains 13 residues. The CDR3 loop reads CASSLALQGTQYF. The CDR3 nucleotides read TGTGCCAGCAGCTTAGCTTTACAGGGGACCCAGTACTTC. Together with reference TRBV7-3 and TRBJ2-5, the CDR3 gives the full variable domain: GAGVSQTPSNKVTEKGKYVELRCDPISGHTALYWYRQSLGQGPEFLIYFQGTGAADDSGLPNDRFFAVRPEGSVSTLKIQRTERGDSAVYLCASSLALQGTQYFGPGTRLLVL.

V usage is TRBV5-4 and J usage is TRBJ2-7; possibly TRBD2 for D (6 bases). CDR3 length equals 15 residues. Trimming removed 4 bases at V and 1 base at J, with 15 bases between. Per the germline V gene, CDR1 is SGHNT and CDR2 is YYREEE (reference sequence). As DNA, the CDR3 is TGTGCCAGCAGCCGGCGGGACTCGAATTCCTACGAGCAGTACTTC. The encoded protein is CASSRRDSNSYEQYF.

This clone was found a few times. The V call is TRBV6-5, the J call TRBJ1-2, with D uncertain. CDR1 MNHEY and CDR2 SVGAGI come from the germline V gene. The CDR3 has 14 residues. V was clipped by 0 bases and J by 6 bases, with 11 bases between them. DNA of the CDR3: TGTGCCAGCAGTTACTCACTGGGGTTTGATGGCTACACCTTC. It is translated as CASSYSLGFDGYTF.

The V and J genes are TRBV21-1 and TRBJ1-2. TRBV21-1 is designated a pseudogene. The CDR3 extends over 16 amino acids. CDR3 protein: CASSKRWGALDYGYTF. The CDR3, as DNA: TGTGCCAGCAGCAAAAGGTGGGGGGCGCTTGACTATGGCTACACCTTC.

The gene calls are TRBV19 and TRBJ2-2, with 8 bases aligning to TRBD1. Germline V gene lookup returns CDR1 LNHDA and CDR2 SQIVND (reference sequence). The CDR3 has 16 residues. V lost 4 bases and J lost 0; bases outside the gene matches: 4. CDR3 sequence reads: CASSTRQGTNTGELFF. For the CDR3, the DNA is TGTGCCAGTAGTACCCGACAGGGGACGAACACCGGGGAGCTGTTTTTT.

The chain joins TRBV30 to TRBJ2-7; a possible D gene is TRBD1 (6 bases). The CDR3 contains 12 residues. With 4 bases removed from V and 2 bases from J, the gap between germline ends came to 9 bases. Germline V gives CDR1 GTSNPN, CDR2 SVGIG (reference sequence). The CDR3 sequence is CAWNRDAYEQYF. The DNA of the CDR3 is TGTGCCTGGAACAGGGATGCCTACGAGCAGTACTTC.

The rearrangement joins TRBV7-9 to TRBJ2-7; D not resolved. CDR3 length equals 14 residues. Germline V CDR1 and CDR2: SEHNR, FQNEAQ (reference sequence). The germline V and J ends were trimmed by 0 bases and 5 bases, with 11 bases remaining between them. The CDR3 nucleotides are TGTGCCAGCAGCTTAGCGGTGCAGGCCCACGAGCAGTACTTC. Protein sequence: CASSLAVQAHEQYF.

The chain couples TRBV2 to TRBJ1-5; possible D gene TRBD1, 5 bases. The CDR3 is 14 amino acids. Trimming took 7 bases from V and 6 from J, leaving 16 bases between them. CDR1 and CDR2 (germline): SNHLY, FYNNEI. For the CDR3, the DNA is TGTGCCAGCATCGATAGGGGTGGGGGTCAGCCCCAGCATTTT. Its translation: CASIDRGGGQPQHF.

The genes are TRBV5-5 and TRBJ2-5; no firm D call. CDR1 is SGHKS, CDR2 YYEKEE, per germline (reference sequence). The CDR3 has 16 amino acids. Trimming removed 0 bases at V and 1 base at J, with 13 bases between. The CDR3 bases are TGTGCCAGCAGCTTGGCCAGGCAAGGGTTCCAAGAGACCCAGTACTTC. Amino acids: CASSLARQGFQETQYF.

The DNA for the CDR3 is TGTGCCTGCGGACAGGGTGAGAGAGATACGCAGTATTTT. Protein sequence: CACGQGERDTQYF. This chain links TRBV7-3 with TRBJ2-3; TRBD1 matches 8 bases. This CDR3 has 13 amino acids. The V and J ends lost 11 bases and 5 bases, in that order; junction bases with no gene match: 9. Per the germline V gene, CDR1 is SGHTA and CDR2 is FQGTGA.

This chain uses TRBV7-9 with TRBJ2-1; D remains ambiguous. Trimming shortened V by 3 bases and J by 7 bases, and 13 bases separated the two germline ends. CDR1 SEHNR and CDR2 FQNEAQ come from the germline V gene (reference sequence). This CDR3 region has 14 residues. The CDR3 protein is CASSLLDLGNEQFF. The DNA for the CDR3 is TGTGCCAGCAGCTTGTTGGATCTAGGGAATGAGCAGTTCTTC.

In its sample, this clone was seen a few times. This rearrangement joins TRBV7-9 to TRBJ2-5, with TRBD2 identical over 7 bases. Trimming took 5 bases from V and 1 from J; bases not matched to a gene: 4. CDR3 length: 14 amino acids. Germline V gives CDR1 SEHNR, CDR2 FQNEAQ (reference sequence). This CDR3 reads CASSKSGIQETQYF. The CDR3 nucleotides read TGTGCCAGCAGCAAGAGCGGGATCCAAGAGACCCAGTACTTC.

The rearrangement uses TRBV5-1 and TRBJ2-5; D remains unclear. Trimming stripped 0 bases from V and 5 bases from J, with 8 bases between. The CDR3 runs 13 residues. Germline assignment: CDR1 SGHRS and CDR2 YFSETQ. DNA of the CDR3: TGCGCCAGCAGCTTGGAGTCAGCGGAGACCCAGTACTTC. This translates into CASSLESAETQYF.

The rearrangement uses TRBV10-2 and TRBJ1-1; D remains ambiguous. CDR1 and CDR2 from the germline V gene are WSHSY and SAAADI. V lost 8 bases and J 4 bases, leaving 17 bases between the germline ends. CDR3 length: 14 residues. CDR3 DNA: TGCGCCAGCGGTCTTGGAGGGTTTAGCACTGAAGCTTTCTTT. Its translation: CASGLGGFSTEAFF.

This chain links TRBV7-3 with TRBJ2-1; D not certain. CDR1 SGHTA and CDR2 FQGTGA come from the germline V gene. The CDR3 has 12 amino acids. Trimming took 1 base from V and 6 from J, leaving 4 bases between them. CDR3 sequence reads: CASSLSSNEQFF. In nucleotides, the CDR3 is TGTGCCAGCAGCTTAAGCAGCAATGAGCAGTTCTTC.

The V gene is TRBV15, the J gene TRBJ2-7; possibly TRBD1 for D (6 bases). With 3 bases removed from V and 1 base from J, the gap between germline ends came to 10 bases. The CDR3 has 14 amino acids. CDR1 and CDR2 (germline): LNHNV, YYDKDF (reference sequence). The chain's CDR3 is CATSRNRESYEQYF. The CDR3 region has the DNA TGTGCCACCAGCAGGAACAGGGAATCCTACGAGCAGTACTTC.